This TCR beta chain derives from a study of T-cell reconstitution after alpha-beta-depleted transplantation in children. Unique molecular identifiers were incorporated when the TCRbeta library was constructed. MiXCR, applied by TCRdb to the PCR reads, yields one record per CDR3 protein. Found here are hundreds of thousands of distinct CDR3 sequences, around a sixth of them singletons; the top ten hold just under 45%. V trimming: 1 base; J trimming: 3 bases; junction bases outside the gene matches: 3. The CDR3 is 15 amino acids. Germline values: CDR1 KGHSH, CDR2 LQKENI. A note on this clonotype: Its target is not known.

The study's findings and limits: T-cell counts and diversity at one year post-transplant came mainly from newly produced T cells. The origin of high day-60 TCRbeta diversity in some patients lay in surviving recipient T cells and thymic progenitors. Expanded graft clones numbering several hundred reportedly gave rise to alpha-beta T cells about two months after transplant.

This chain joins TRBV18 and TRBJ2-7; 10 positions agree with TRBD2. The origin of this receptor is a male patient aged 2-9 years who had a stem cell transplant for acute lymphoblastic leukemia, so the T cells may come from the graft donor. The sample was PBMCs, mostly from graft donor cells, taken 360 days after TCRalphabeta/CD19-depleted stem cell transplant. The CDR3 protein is CASSPLPSGGYEQYF. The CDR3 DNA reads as TGTGCCAGCTCACCACTGCCTAGCGGGGGCTACGAGCAGTACTTC. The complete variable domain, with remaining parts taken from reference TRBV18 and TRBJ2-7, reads NAGVMQNPRHLVRRRGQEARLRCSPMKGHSHVYWYRQLPEEGLKFMVYLQKENIIDESGMPKERFSAEFPKEGPSILRIQQVVRGDSAAYFCASSPLPSGGYEQYFGPGTRLTVT.